This T cell receptor beta chain comes out of a study of patients and donors after allogeneic stem cell transplantation. TCRdb ran MiXCR on the RT-PCR reads and lists one entry per CDR3 protein. The table records around 240,000 distinct CDR3 sequences, around 14% of them present only once. The V end was cut by 5 bases, the J end by 6 bases, with 23 bases between. This CDR3 comprises 17 residues. This TCR was recovered from a human donor who was either an allogeneic HSCT recipient or a stem cell or donor lymphocyte infusion donor (not recorded which). It is not recorded whose cells these are; they may come from a transplant donor. Sequences were obtained from blood, either unsorted or a sorted T cell fraction (not recorded which). This rearrangement joins TRBV12-3 or TRBV12-4 to TRBJ2-1; D perhaps matches TRBD2 (6 bases). CDR3 coding DNA: TGTGCCAGCAGTGGCCCCCGGATCGGAGCGGGCCCCAATGAGCAGTTCTTC. As protein: CASSGPRIGAGPNEQFF.